This T cell receptor beta chain derives from a study of blood T cell repertoires in COVID-19. Recovery meant two consecutive negative NP/OP PCR tests, professional clearance, or resolved symptoms. Germline V lookup: CDR1 MNHNY, CDR2 SVGAGI (reference sequence). This CDR3 is built from 14 residues. The germline V and J ends were trimmed by 7 bases and 1 base, with 11 bases remaining between them. In the study's own analysis: Nucleated cell number was recorded as an estimate derived from reference gene primer amplification. The assay was immunoSEQ multiplex PCR, and TCRdb's table has in-frame clones only and misses some. The V and J calls and clone size come from that table; D and trimming were worked out from the DNA. This table holds a few hundred thousand clones, 70% to 90% found once.

J is TRBJ1-3 and V is TRBV6-6; D possibly corresponds to TRBD1 (5 bases). The sequence derives from a woman in her 50s who had recovered from COVID-19. Specimen: PBMCs or T cells enriched from blood (not recorded which). DNA of the CDR3: TGTGCCAGCATTAACGGGGGGTCTGGAAACACCATATATTTT. It translates to CASINGGSGNTIYF.